This T cell receptor beta chain was documented in a study of T cell responses to AZD1222 COVID-19 vaccine (dated by TCRdb to the early 2020s). Background for the entire study: AZD1222 recipients whose second dose came at about 4 weeks and those whose second dose came at about 12 weeks were combined into one group, since spike-specific TCR depth and breadth did not differ between the two schedules. A total of 233 trial participants underwent TCR sequencing, of whom roughly 210 had received two doses of AZD1222 and some 26 had received two doses of the MenACWY control vaccine. Trial participants were enrolled by age into subgroups of 18-55, 56-69 and 70-plus years, and around 140, 26 and 57 TCR-sequenced participants, respectively, were included in these subgroups.

As encoded in the germline V gene (reference sequence), CDR1 is SEHNR while CDR2 is FQNEAQ. Its CDR3 holds 15 amino acids, cysteine through phenylalanine. Just the 45-base CDR3 DNA is kept, in frame starting at base 1. V is reduced by 1 base and J by 6 bases, leaving a spacing of 13 bases between them. On this clone: Its cognate antigen has yet to be identified. There are no base qualities to consult, and no much larger clone falls within one base.

This specimen's time point label, per the study, means: baseline before first vaccination. The vaccinee samples were drawn from two UK trials, COV001 and COV002, one of which was a single-blind randomized controlled phase 2/3 trial testing AZD1222 (ChAdOx1 nCoV-19) in healthy adults. For TCRbeta chain sequencing, PBMC samples from trial participants were taken at day 0 and at day 28 after the second dose. The CDR3 regions of human TCRbeta chains were analyzed by immunosequencing. The original methods were these. Repertoire TCRs were matched against a reference library of SARS-CoV-2-specific TCRs generated with the MIRA antigen-specificity platform. Breadth meant the fraction of unique TCRs that were SARS-CoV-2-associated, whereas depth meant the fraction of total T cells that were SARS-CoV-2-associated. Using the MIRA data, each spike-specific TCR was mapped to the spike region that the TCR reacts to and placed in a CD4 or CD8 class. Log10-transformed breadth and depth values were compared by one-way ANOVA with Sidak's multiple comparisons tests. In its TCRdb copy, this immuneACCESS table keeps in-frame sequences only and misses some clones. Where compared with another copy, unresolved V genes explain less than half of these, and the others have no known cause. V and J calls and clone size are given by that table; D and trimming were obtained from the DNA. Counted in this sample were roughly 140,000 clones; around 88% of them appeared once. The leading ten clones occupy roughly 2% of the sample.

The research as a whole found: Because no day 14 peak-response samples were available, the repertoires could be characterized only after the peak T cell response. Participants were mostly white British and included more females than males, and it was suggested by the authors that clonal diversity may have been underestimated. After two AZD1222 doses, both the breadth and the depth of spike-specific TCRs were significantly higher than at day 0 and than in MenACWY recipients. The 56-69-year group was small, and its depth increase did not reach significance, likely because of low power. Vaccine-associated CD4 TCRs spanned the whole spike protein, with dominant responses in regions 160-218 and 743-854. Epitopes outside the regions mutated in the B.1.351 and B.1.1.7 variants were reportedly recognized by nearly half of the unique spike-specific TCRs. Only a handful of AZD1222 recipients were SARS-CoV-2 seropositive at baseline, limiting conclusions about previously exposed vaccinees.

The rearrangement combines TRBV7-9 with TRBJ2-1; there is no confident call for the D gene. The receptor's source is an adult in good health. The sample was peripheral blood, taken on day 0 of AZD1222 vaccination. The DNA reads as follows: TGTGCCAGCAGCTTAGTCTCGGCGGAATTCAATGAGCAGTTCTTC. Its translation is CASSLVSAEFNEQFF.